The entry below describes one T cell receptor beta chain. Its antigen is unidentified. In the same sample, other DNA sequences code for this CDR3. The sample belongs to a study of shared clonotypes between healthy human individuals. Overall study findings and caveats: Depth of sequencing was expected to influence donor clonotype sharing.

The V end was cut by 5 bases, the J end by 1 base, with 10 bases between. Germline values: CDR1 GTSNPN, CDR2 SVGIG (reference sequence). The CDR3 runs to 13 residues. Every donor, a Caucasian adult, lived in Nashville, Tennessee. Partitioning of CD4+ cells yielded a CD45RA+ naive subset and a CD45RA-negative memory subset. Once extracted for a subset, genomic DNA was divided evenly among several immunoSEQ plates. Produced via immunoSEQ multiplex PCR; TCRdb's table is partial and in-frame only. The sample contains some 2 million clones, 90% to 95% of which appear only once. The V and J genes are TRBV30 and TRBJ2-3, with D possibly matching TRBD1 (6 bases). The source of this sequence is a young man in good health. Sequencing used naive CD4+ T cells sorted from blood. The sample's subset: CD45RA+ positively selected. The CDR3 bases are TGTGCCTGGGGGGGCCAGGGCACAGATACGCAGTATTTT. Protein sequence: CAWGGQGTDTQYF.